Listed below are T cell receptor beta chains from one sample, sequenced in a study of CD8 T cells in ankylosing spondylitis. MiXCR was run by TCRdb on the 5' RACE reads, yielding one entry per CDR3 protein. The repertoire consists of 670,000 or so distinct CDR3 sequences, with around 20% occurring once and the leading ten covering around a fifth. Sequenced input: blood, either unsorted or a sorted T cell fraction (not recorded which). The source is a male donor with ankylosing spondylitis. Both conserved end residues are part of each CDR3. The D gene is left open where the match is weak. A clone size is listed for some rows: how often the clone was seen (once, few, many), or a class if it is expanded.

size: -; D: -; V: TRBV28; J: TRBJ1-2; DNA: TGTGCCAGCAGTCCAAGGACAGCCGTTTGGGGCTACACCTTC; CDR3: CASSPRTAVWGYTF
size: few; D: -; V: TRBV18; J: TRBJ1-1; DNA: TGTGCCAGCTCACCAGATCAGGGACGCACTGAAGCTTTCTTT; CDR3: CASSPDQGRTEAFF
size: few; D: -; V: TRBV5-5; J: TRBJ2-1; DNA: TGTGCCAGCAGGGACACCAGCTCACCCTCCTACAATGAGCAGTTCTTC; CDR3: CASRDTSSPSYNEQFF
size: -; D: TRBD1; V: TRBV6-5; J: TRBJ1-5; DNA: TGTGCCAGCAGTTTCCAGGGGGCTAGCAATCAGCCCCAGCATTTT; CDR3: CASSFQGASNQPQHF
size: -; D: TRBD2; V: TRBV14; J: TRBJ2-7; DNA: TGTGCCAGCAGCCGCCGGGGGGGCGGGCACGAGCAGTACTTC; CDR3: CASSRRGGGHEQYF
size: -; D: -; V: TRBV5-1; J: TRBJ1-4; DNA: TGCGCCAGCAGCCCCTATACAACGGACAGACCTAATGAAAAACTGTTTTTT; CDR3: CASSPYTTDRPNEKLFF
size: -; D: TRBD2; V: TRBV3-1; J: TRBJ2-7; DNA: TGTGCCAGCACCTCCGGGACTAGCGGGACCTACGAGCAGTACTTC; CDR3: CASTSGTSGTYEQYF
size: few; D: -; V: TRBV7-9; J: TRBJ2-1; DNA: TGTGCCAGCAGCTTAGCGTGGGGGGCTGTAAATGAGCAGTTCTTC; CDR3: CASSLAWGAVNEQFF
size: few; D: -; V: TRBV7-2; J: TRBJ1-2; DNA: TGTGCCAGCAGCTTGGGCCGCTCTACGGACTATGGCTACACCTTC; CDR3: CASSLGRSTDYGYTF
size: -; D: -; V: TRBV9; J: TRBJ1-1; DNA: TGTGCCAGCAGCCCGGACAACATGAACACTGAAGCTTTCTTT; CDR3: CASSPDNMNTEAFF
size: -; D: -; V: TRBV3-1; J: TRBJ1-2; DNA: TGTGCCAGCAGCCCCCGGGACGCCTATGGCTACACCTTC; CDR3: CASSPRDAYGYTF
size: few; D: -; V: TRBV27; J: TRBJ1-5; DNA: TGTGCCAGCAGTTTATCGGGGCACATGTATAGCAATCAGCCCCAGCATTTT; CDR3: CASSLSGHMYSNQPQHF
size: -; D: -; V: TRBV5-1; J: TRBJ2-7; DNA: TGCGCCAGCAGCGTTACAAGGGGCGAGCAGTACTTC; CDR3: CASSVTRGEQYF
size: few; D: -; V: TRBV6-1; J: TRBJ2-7; DNA: TGTGCCAGCAGTAAACAGACGGAAGGCCTTATCTACGAGCAGTACTTC; CDR3: CASSKQTEGLIYEQYF
size: -; D: -; V: TRBV9; J: TRBJ1-1; DNA: TGTGCCAGCAGCGTAGAGGGCGGGGTAGGCACTGAAGCTTTCTTT; CDR3: CASSVEGGVGTEAFF
size: -; D: TRBD2; V: TRBV11-1; J: TRBJ2-1; DNA: TGTGCCAGCAGCCCCCTTCAGCGGGACTACAATGAGCAGTTCTTC; CDR3: CASSPLQRDYNEQFF
size: few; D: -; V: TRBV15; J: TRBJ1-5; DNA: TGTGCCACCAGCAGAGATGACGGTAGTATGAGTCAGCCCCAGCATTTT; CDR3: CATSRDDGSMSQPQHF
size: -; D: -; V: TRBV7-2; J: TRBJ1-1; DNA: TGTGCCAGCAGCCCTAGGGGTCCCCAGGGAATGAACACTGAAGCTTTCTTT; CDR3: CASSPRGPQGMNTEAFF